This record concerns one T cell receptor (beta chain) sequence. Its antigen is still unknown. The data belong to a study of metastatic and nonmetastatic thyroid tumors. At the level of the study: Both malignant and benign thyroid patients supplied peripheral blood and tumor or nodule tissue samples, across which the repertoires of these patients were then compared.

The entire patient cohort was treatment-naive prior to thyroid surgery. Study results and caveats: Reported TCR beta diversity, measured in blood and tumor, was significantly higher for malignant thyroid tumors than for benign nodules.

In the source study's methods: In papillary thyroid cancer, a distant-metastasis classifier was built using CDR3 differences across clinicopathological groups. TCRdb re-called the PCR reads through MiXCR. TCRdb's processing, not the study's, gives the V and J calls here. There are fewer than 9,000 clones in the sample; approximately 29% occur only once, and approximately 10% lies in the top ten. Germline V CDR1 and CDR2: SGDLS, YYNGEE. Germline trimming cut 3 bases from V and 5 bases from J; bases unmatched to any gene: 13. The CDR3 has 17 residues. The source material was tumor tissue. The clonotype was recovered from a female donor with papillary thyroid cancer or a benign thyroid nodule (not recorded which). Some clones in this sample may be carry-over from other donors' samples. The V call is TRBV9, the J call TRBJ2-2, with 7 bases that match TRBD1. As DNA, the CDR3 is TGTGCCAGCAGCGCTCAAGTCGGGACAGTTGATACCGGGGAGCTGTTTTTT. Its protein is CASSAQVGTVDTGELFF. Looking up the rest from reference TRBV9 and TRBJ2-2 gives the full variable domain: DSGVTQTPKHLITATGQRVTLRCSPRSGDLSVYWYQQSLDQGLQFLIQYYNGEERAKGNILERFSAQQFPDLHSELNLSSLELGDSALYFCASSAQVGTVDTGELFFGEGSRLTVL.